The clone carrying this T cell receptor (beta chain) has ten or more counts. Its target is not known. This sequence may be a read error, since a much larger clone differs from it by one base. Germline lookup yields CDR1 LNHDA and CDR2 SQIVND (reference sequence). The CDR3 totals 14 residues. The V end lost 3 bases, the J end lost 2 bases, and 11 bases lay between the germline ends. A patient was excluded if there was uncontrolled infection, other autoimmune disease, pregnancy or lactation. Diagnosing involved the use of clinical symptoms, serum thyroxine and TRAb, thyroid ultrasound and orbital computed tomography. Around 10 ml fresh peripheral blood yielded the PBMCs. Template material for amplifying TCR beta CDR3 regions consisted of RNA transcripts. An initial round of RT-PCR targeting the TCR CDR3 relied on the HTBI primer set. MiXCR, applied by TCRdb to the multiplex PCR reads, yields one record per CDR3 protein. The table has 50,000 to 75,000 distinct CDR3 sequences, 49% seen once.

These data come from a study of T cells in Graves' hyperthyroidism and ophthalmopathy. Regarding the study as a whole: The model forecast ophthalmopathy, anticipating it by a median around 6.5 months before onset.

Sequenced: blood. The rearrangement uses TRBV19 and TRBJ2-7; D is tentatively TRBD1 or TRBD2 (6 bases each). The clonotype originates from a woman in her 30s with Graves' ophthalmopathy. The CDR3 nucleotides are TGTGCCAGTAGTATGTCAGGGGAGGCCTACGAGCAGTACTTC. This codes for CASSMSGEAYEQYF.